The 17 T cell receptor beta chains presented below share a single source sample, sequenced in a study of Ad26.COV2.S vaccination and SARS-CoV-2 variants (dated by TCRdb to the early 2020s). Preparation of the library involved the immunoSEQ multiplex PCR assay. TCRdb holds this immuneACCESS table with in-frame rearrangements only. Some clones are missing; in checked studies, unresolved V genes explain under half, and the rest has no known cause. The sample table lists around 340,000 clones, around nine tenths of them with a count of one. The ten largest clones capture approximately 5% of the sample. The treatment or condition label corresponds to: around 19 received Ad26.COV2.S at low or high dose, single or two shots; 5 received placebo; per-sample allocation not given. For vaccine and placebo recipients, the sequenced repertoires came from samples collected on day 63 after the first injection.

Sample: peripheral blood, taken in a trial of Ad26.COV2.S vaccine versus placebo. The receptors stem from a person aged 18-65 years who received the Ad26.COV2.S COVID-19 vaccine or a placebo.

V usage is TRBV7-9 and J usage is TRBJ1-1; 7 nucleotides align to TRBD1. Germline trimming cut 3 bases from V and 1 base from J; bases unmatched to any gene: 5. This CDR3 has 15 residues. Germline CDR1 and CDR2: SEHNR and FQNEAQ (reference sequence). CDR3 in amino acids: CASSLVTGPNTEAFF. CDR3 in DNA: TGTGCCAGCAGCTTGGTGACAGGGCCGAACACTGAAGCTTTCTTT. Full variable domain (remainder filled in from reference TRBV7-9 and TRBJ1-1): DTGVSQNPRHKITKRGQNVTFRCDPISEHNRLYWYRQTLGQGPEFLTYFQNEAQLEKSRLLSDRFSAERPKGSFSTLEIQRTEQGDSAMYLCASSLVTGPNTEAFFGQGTRLTVV.

This clone was counted only a few times. The V and J genes are TRBV6-5 and TRBJ1-5; 7 bases are a match to TRBD1. The CDR3 length is 13 residues. Germline assignment: CDR1 MNHEY and CDR2 SVGAGI. V shed 4 bases, J shed 7 bases, and the junction held 4 bases outside the gene matches. CDR3 DNA sequence: TGTGCCAGCAGTTCGACAGGGAGCCAGCCCCAGCATTTT. Amino acid sequence: CASSSTGSQPQHF.

The rearrangement links TRBV6-1 to TRBJ2-2; 8 bases map to TRBD2. With V trimmed by 3 bases and J by 4 bases, 4 bases remained unmatched. This CDR3 is 15 amino acids long. Germline values: CDR1 MNHNS, CDR2 SASEGT. CDR3 bases: TGTGCCAGCAGTGACCAGCGGGAGAGCACCGGGGAGCTGTTTTTT. Amino acids: CASSDQRESTGELFF.

The chain has TRBV27 and TRBJ1-6; D is perhaps TRBD1 (6 bases). Trimming removed 9 bases from V and 1 base from J, with 13 bases in between. Germline-derived CDR1 and CDR2 are MNHEY and SMNVEV (reference sequence). This CDR3 is 15 amino acids long. CDR3 protein: CASWPQGSYNSPLHF. As DNA, the CDR3 is TGTGCCAGTTGGCCACAGGGTTCCTATAATTCACCCCTCCACTTT.

This chain links TRBV6-5 with TRBJ2-6; TRBD1 aligns across 8 bases. The CDR3 sequence is 15 residues long. The germline gives CDR1 MNHEY, CDR2 SVGAGI. V gave up 8 bases and J gave up 4 bases; unmatched junction bases: 7. Here the CDR3 reads CASDKQGDGANVLTF. The CDR3 DNA is TGTGCCAGCGACAAACAGGGGGACGGGGCCAACGTCCTGACTTTC.

This chain joins TRBV4-2 and TRBJ1-1, with D uncertain. Germline assignment: CDR1 LGHNA and CDR2 YNFKEQ. The CDR3 contains 15 residues. Trimming took 4 bases from V and 4 from J, leaving 16 bases between them. The CDR3 region has the DNA TGTGCCAGCAGCCTGACCCCGGGCCCCAGCACTGAAGCTTTCTTT. Translating gives CASSLTPGPSTEAFF.

This chain uses TRBV5-1 with TRBJ2-3, with 14 bases that match TRBD2. The CDR3 has 18 amino acids. Germline V gives CDR1 SGHRS, CDR2 YFSETQ. J gave up 0 bases and V 0 bases, and 3 bases lay outside the gene matches. The CDR3 sequence: CASSLGTSGRPSTDTQYF. The CDR3 nucleotides read TGCGCCAGCAGCTTGGGGACTAGCGGGAGGCCCAGCACAGATACGCAGTATTTT.

The J gene is TRBJ1-2, the V gene TRBV5-6; D uncertain. Germline values: CDR1 SGHDT, CDR2 YYEEEE. The CDR3 is made up of 14 amino acids. V was cut by 2 bases and J by 2 bases, with 10 bases left in between. CDR3 DNA: TGTGCCAGCAGCTTAATCGGACGGAACTATGGCTACACCTTC. It specifies CASSLIGRNYGYTF.

This sequence joins TRBV4-1 and TRBJ1-4, with 8 nucleotides matching TRBD1. CDR1 and CDR2 (germline): MGHRA, YSYEKL. This CDR3 comprises 13 residues. Unmatched junction bases numbered 4, after V lost 5 bases and J lost 8 bases. CDR3 bases: TGCGCCAGCAGCTCCCGACAGGGGGAAAAACTGTTTTTT. Its translation is CASSSRQGEKLFF.

The chain uses TRBV13 and TRBJ1-2; no firm D call. Trimming left V 1 base short and J 6 bases short, with 9 bases between. Germline V gene sequence: CDR1 PRHDT, CDR2 FYEKMQ (reference sequence). The CDR3 covers 13 residues. CDR3 sequence: CASSLVGRDGYTF. In nucleotides, the CDR3 is TGTGCCAGCAGCTTAGTAGGGCGGGATGGCTACACCTTC.

This chain uses TRBV7-2 with TRBJ2-7, with 9 bases identical to TRBD2. Germline V CDR1 and CDR2: SGHTA, FQGNSA. Trimming removed 3 bases from V and 3 bases from J; junction bases left unmatched: 6. The CDR3 extends over 15 amino acids. In nucleotides, the CDR3 is TGTGCCAGCAGCTTTTACTGGCGGGGGGGCTACGAGCAGTACTTC. Translated, it gives CASSFYWRGGYEQYF.

V is TRBV6-6 and J is TRBJ1-3; no clear D gene. The CDR3 is 16 residues long. The germline V and J ends were trimmed by 0 bases and 0 bases, with 9 bases remaining between them. Germline V CDR1 and CDR2: MNHNY, SVGAGI (reference sequence). The DNA for the CDR3 is TGTGCCAGCAGTTACTCGGGCTGGAGCTCTGGAAACACCATATATTTT. Translated: CASSYSGWSSGNTIYF.

The chain employs TRBV5-1 and TRBJ1-4; a weak D match, TRBD1 (5 bases). Germline loops: CDR1 SGHRS, CDR2 YFSETQ. The germline V and J ends were trimmed by 0 bases and 0 bases, with 21 bases remaining between them. The CDR3 is 20 residues long. This CDR3 reads CASSLVGSPDRWATNEKLFF. The CDR3 bases are TGCGCCAGCAGCTTGGTCGGCAGCCCTGACAGATGGGCAACTAATGAAAAACTGTTTTTT. The entire variable domain, with the rest obtained from reference TRBV5-1 and TRBJ1-4, is as follows: KAGVTQTPRYLIKTRGQQVTLSCSPISGHRSVSWYQQTPGQGLQFLFEYFSETQRNKGNFPGRFSGRQFSNSRSEMNVSTLELGDSALYLCASSLVGSPDRWATNEKLFFGSGTQLSVL.

This clone has a single count. This chain links TRBV7-9 with TRBJ2-7; 8 bases align to TRBD1. The length of the CDR3 is 15 residues. CDR1 is SEHNR and CDR2 is FQNEAQ in the germline V gene (reference sequence). J lost 2 bases, V lost 5 bases, and 8 bases had no gene match. CDR3 coding DNA: TGTGCCAGCAGCCAGATATCAGGGGGCGCCTACGAGCAGTACTTC. It codes for CASSQISGGAYEQYF.

The chain uses TRBV7-3 and TRBJ1-1; 8 positions agree with TRBD1. Germline V gene data show CDR1 as SGHTA and CDR2 as FQGTGA. The CDR3 has 15 amino acids. After removal of 2 bases from V and 4 bases from J, the junction contained 6 bases not matched to a gene. In nucleotides, the CDR3 is TGTGCCAGCAGCTTAGAAGACAGGGGCCTCACTGAAGCTTTCTTT. Translating it yields CASSLEDRGLTEAFF.

This chain connects TRBV5-6 to TRBJ2-2; no clear D. This CDR3 region has 13 residues. Trimming stripped 1 base from V and 6 bases from J, with 7 bases between. Germline loops: CDR1 SGHDT, CDR2 YYEEEE. The CDR3 reads CASSLFSAGELFF. The DNA for the CDR3 is TGTGCCAGCAGCTTGTTCTCCGCCGGGGAGCTGTTTTTT.

The chain has TRBV5-1 and TRBJ2-7; D not resolved. This CDR3 contains 17 residues. The V and J ends lost 0 bases and 0 bases respectively, with 16 bases between them. Germline V gene sequence: CDR1 SGHRS, CDR2 YFSETQ. The CDR3 nucleotides are TGCGCCAGCAGCTTGGGAGTGACGGCTACACCCTCCTACGAGCAGTACTTC. Its protein is CASSLGVTATPSYEQYF.